The rows below give T cell receptor beta chains drawn from one sample of a study of a mutant IDH1 vaccine in newly diagnosed glioma. These receptors' antigens are unknown. The assay was immunoSEQ multiplex PCR, and TCRdb's table has in-frame clones only and misses some. In the table there are tens of thousands of clones, roughly 80% of which are singletons. The material sequenced was PBMCs, taken from a glioma patient whose treatment included an IDH1 peptide vaccine. These receptors came from a man aged 25-45 years with glioma. CDR3s include the opening cysteine and the closing phenylalanine or tryptophan. Each record gives: clone size, D gene, V gene, J gene, CDR3 protein, CDR3 DNA. The D gene is left open where the match is weak. The size field is filled for only some rows; it gives once, few, many or a size class.

abundance: -; d_gene: TRBD1; v_gene: TRBV6-5; j_gene: TRBJ1-1; CDR3aa: CASNWDRRENTEAFF; CDR3nt: TGTGCCAGCAACTGGGACAGGCGGGAGAACACTGAAGCTTTCTTT
abundance: -; d_gene: TRBD1; v_gene: TRBV18; j_gene: TRBJ1-4; CDR3aa: CASSPVGQGPTNEKLFF; CDR3nt: TGTGCCAGCTCACCTGTAGGACAGGGTCCAACTAATGAAAAACTGTTTTTT
abundance: -; d_gene: -; v_gene: TRBV19; j_gene: TRBJ1-2; CDR3aa: CASSPPSSGNYGYTF; CDR3nt: TGTGCCAGTAGTCCCCCCTCGAGTGGGAACTATGGCTACACCTTC
abundance: -; d_gene: TRBD2; v_gene: TRBV5-1; j_gene: TRBJ2-7; CDR3aa: CASKLAGGPMVYEQYF; CDR3nt: TGCGCCAGCAAACTAGCGGGGGGGCCAATGGTTTACGAGCAGTACTTC
abundance: -; d_gene: TRBD1; v_gene: TRBV7-8; j_gene: TRBJ1-6; CDR3aa: CASSLALGTGSSNSPLHF; CDR3nt: TGTGCCAGCAGCTTAGCGCTAGGGACAGGGAGCTCTAATTCACCCCTCCACTTT
abundance: -; d_gene: -; v_gene: TRBV19; j_gene: TRBJ2-3; CDR3aa: CASSTPFTDTQYF; CDR3nt: TGTGCCAGTAGTACCCCCTTCACAGATACGCAGTATTTT
abundance: -; d_gene: -; v_gene: TRBV5-1; j_gene: TRBJ1-1; CDR3aa: CASSLRVDTEAFF; CDR3nt: TGCGCCAGCAGCCTGAGGGTGGACACTGAAGCTTTCTTT
abundance: -; d_gene: -; v_gene: TRBV7-9; j_gene: TRBJ2-3; CDR3aa: CASSRGGVPDTQYF; CDR3nt: TGTGCCAGCAGCCGCGGCGGGGTCCCAGATACGCAGTATTTT
abundance: -; d_gene: -; v_gene: TRBV6-5; j_gene: TRBJ2-6; CDR3aa: CASSERGANVLTF; CDR3nt: TGTGCCAGCAGTGAACGAGGGGCCAACGTCCTGACTTTC
abundance: few; d_gene: -; v_gene: TRBV4-2; j_gene: TRBJ2-3; CDR3aa: CASSQDQIGSDTQYF; CDR3nt: TGTGCCAGCAGCCAAGATCAAATCGGCTCAGATACGCAGTATTTT
abundance: -; d_gene: TRBD1; v_gene: TRBV13; j_gene: TRBJ2-5; CDR3aa: CASSNRTGTFRETQYF; CDR3nt: TGTGCCAGCAGCAACCGGACAGGGACTTTCCGAGAGACCCAGTACTTC
abundance: -; d_gene: -; v_gene: TRBV6-1; j_gene: TRBJ2-5; CDR3aa: CASSERRRSSPETQYF; CDR3nt: TGTGCCAGCAGTGAAAGAAGACGGAGCTCCCCAGAGACCCAGTACTTC
abundance: -; d_gene: -; v_gene: TRBV18; j_gene: TRBJ1-1; CDR3aa: CASSPVAGGAEAFF; CDR3nt: TGTGCCAGCTCACCCGTGGCCGGCGGCGCTGAAGCTTTCTTT
abundance: -; d_gene: TRBD1; v_gene: TRBV7-9; j_gene: TRBJ2-2; CDR3aa: CASSLVAYYGTENTGELFF; CDR3nt: TGTGCCAGCAGCTTAGTTGCATATTACGGGACAGAAAACACCGGGGAGCTGTTTTTT
abundance: -; d_gene: -; v_gene: TRBV7-8; j_gene: TRBJ1-2; CDR3aa: CASSSPPGFGYPVAGYTF; CDR3nt: TGTGCCAGCAGCTCGCCCCCAGGGTTCGGGTATCCAGTAGCTGGCTACACCTTC
abundance: -; d_gene: -; v_gene: TRBV5-6; j_gene: TRBJ1-4; CDR3aa: CASSHQGEKLFF; CDR3nt: TGTGCCAGCAGCCACCAAGGGGAAAAACTGTTTTTT
abundance: -; d_gene: -; v_gene: TRBV5-1; j_gene: TRBJ1-5; CDR3aa: CASSLAGTGNQPQHF; CDR3nt: TGCGCCAGCAGCTTGGCGGGGACGGGAAATCAGCCCCAGCATTTT
abundance: few; d_gene: -; v_gene: TRBV27; j_gene: TRBJ1-1; CDR3aa: CASRKNTEAFF; CDR3nt: TGTGCCAGCAGGAAAAACACTGAAGCTTTCTTT
abundance: -; d_gene: -; v_gene: TRBV6-1; j_gene: TRBJ1-5; CDR3aa: CASNVKVAGQPQHF; CDR3nt: TGTGCCAGCAATGTCAAGGTAGCAGGTCAGCCCCAGCATTTT
abundance: -; d_gene: TRBD2; v_gene: TRBV7-9; j_gene: TRBJ2-1; CDR3aa: CASTTGRTSGRNNEQFF; CDR3nt: TGTGCCAGCACCACCGGCCGGACTAGCGGCAGGAACAATGAGCAGTTCTTC
abundance: -; d_gene: -; v_gene: TRBV14; j_gene: TRBJ2-7; CDR3aa: CASSQGGLYEQYF; CDR3nt: TGTGCCAGCAGCCAAGGAGGACTGTACGAGCAGTACTTC
abundance: -; d_gene: -; v_gene: TRBV5-4; j_gene: TRBJ1-3; CDR3aa: CASSSAGAASGNTIYF; CDR3nt: TGTGCCAGCAGCTCGGCCGGGGCTGCCTCTGGAAACACCATATATTTT
abundance: once; d_gene: -; v_gene: TRBV2; j_gene: TRBJ2-2; CDR3aa: CASSDGLLPNTGELFF; CDR3nt: TGTGCCAGCAGTGATGGCCTCTTACCGAACACCGGGGAGCTGTTTTTT
abundance: -; d_gene: -; v_gene: TRBV6-6; j_gene: TRBJ2-4; CDR3aa: CASSYYGRGNIQYF; CDR3nt: TGTGCCAGCAGTTACTATGGGCGCGGAAACATTCAGTACTTC
abundance: once; d_gene: -; v_gene: TRBV5-4; j_gene: TRBJ1-2; CDR3aa: CASSSPGVSSGYTF; CDR3nt: TGTGCCAGCAGCTCCCCAGGGGTGTCGTCTGGCTACACCTTC
abundance: few; d_gene: -; v_gene: TRBV27; j_gene: TRBJ2-5; CDR3aa: CASSFGPNQETQYF; CDR3nt: TGTGCCAGCAGTTTTGGACCTAATCAAGAGACCCAGTACTTC
abundance: -; d_gene: TRBD2; v_gene: TRBV7-6; j_gene: TRBJ2-5; CDR3aa: CASSNRLAGHETQYF; CDR3nt: TGTGCCAGCAGCAACCGACTAGCGGGGCACGAGACCCAGTACTTC
abundance: -; d_gene: -; v_gene: TRBV6-5; j_gene: TRBJ2-5; CDR3aa: CASSSRTPGETQYF; CDR3nt: TGTGCCAGCAGTTCCAGGACCCCAGGAGAGACCCAGTACTTC
abundance: -; d_gene: TRBD2; v_gene: TRBV7-9; j_gene: TRBJ2-1; CDR3aa: CASSLGERGPSYNEQFF; CDR3nt: TGTGCCAGCAGCTTAGGAGAGCGGGGGCCATCCTACAATGAGCAGTTCTTC